Sequencing of this T cell receptor beta chain was carried out in a study of shared clonotypes between healthy human individuals. The overall study: Each donor contributed plates that comprised three CD4 naive, three CD4 memory, two CD8 naive and one CD8 memory.

With V trimmed by 4 bases and J by 3 bases, 11 bases remained unmatched. The CDR3 covers 17 residues. The germline V gene encodes CDR1 LNHDA and CDR2 SQIVND (reference sequence). In the sorted-subset replicate PCRs, about 190 ng DNA, 25,000 to 30,000 T cell genomes, was used. This table comes from immunoSEQ multiplex PCR, and its TCRdb copy is limited to in-frame clones, with some not included. The sample lists around 1,100,000 clones, 70% to 80% occurring once. This receptor was obtained from a man between 18 and 29 years old in good health. Some clones in this sample may be carry-over from other donors' samples. The gene calls are TRBV19 and TRBJ2-5; 10 bases map to TRBD2. Sequencing was performed on memory CD4+ T cells from PBMCs. Subset reported: CD45RA-negative fraction. In nucleotides, the CDR3 is TGTGCCAGTAGTAGGATGGCTAGCGGGGGAGTGGAAGAGACCCAGTACTTC. This sequence encodes CASSRMASGGVEETQYF.